The present T cell receptor beta chain was sequenced within a study of blood T cell repertoires in COVID-19. Study at large: The origin of the acute and convalescent COVID-19 samples was the United States, Italy and Spain. PBMCs, B-cell-depleted T cells, or T cells provided the cDNA or gDNA that made up the material.

The authors' processing: Amplification of reference gene primers provided the estimated nucleated cell counts. Method: immunoSEQ multiplex PCR; TCRdb's copy keeps in-frame clones and lacks some. The DNA gave D and trimming, while V, J and clone size come from that table. This sample carries 55,000 to 80,000 clones, 85% to 90% of them seen once, and the ten largest clones take about 2.9%. The sample was peripheral blood. The TCR originated in a man aged 50-59 years with acute or convalescent COVID-19.

CDR3 DNA: TGTGCCAGCAGCCCCCGGGACAGGGGGCGGAATGAGCAGTTCTTC. This sequence encodes CASSPRDRGRNEQFF. The V and J genes are TRBV7-2 and TRBJ2-1; 12 nucleotides match TRBD1. With 5 bases clipped from V and 7 bases from J, the junction kept 6 bases outside the gene matches. This CDR3 comprises 15 residues. The germline CDR1 and CDR2 sequences are SGHTA and FQGNSA.